The 9 T cell receptor beta chains given below trace back to one sample, sequenced in a study of T cell responses to AZD1222 COVID-19 vaccine. Assay used: immunoSEQ multiplex PCR; TCRdb lists only in-frame clones, some missing. The sample has 150,000 to 200,000 clones, about 91% seen once. The sequencing used peripheral blood, collected 28 days after the second AZD1222 dose. All receptors derive from an adult who received the AZD1222 COVID-19 vaccine.

The V and J genes are TRBV6-5 and TRBJ2-5; D is perhaps TRBD2 (5 bases). The germline V gene encodes CDR1 MNHEY and CDR2 SVGAGI. The CDR3 contains 13 residues. The V end was cut by 5 bases, the J end by 8 bases, with 15 bases between. CDR3 protein: CASSTILAPTQYF. DNA of the CDR3: TGTGCCAGCAGTACGATCCTAGCACCTACCCAGTACTTC.

The rearrangement uses TRBV18 and TRBJ1-1; 7 positions match TRBD1. J was trimmed by 6 bases and V by 3 bases; bases with no gene match: 1. This CDR3 contains 12 residues. Per germline, CDR1 KGHSH and CDR2 LQKENI. This CDR3 is CASSPGTAEAFF. As DNA, the CDR3 is TGTGCCAGCTCACCCGGGACAGCTGAAGCTTTCTTT.

This clone occurred a few times. V gene TRBV3-1 (or the pseudogene TRBV3-2) combines with J gene TRBJ2-7, with D maybe TRBD1 (6 bases). The CDR3 has 11 amino acids. Deletions cut 7 bases from V and 13 bases from J, with 17 bases between. CDR1 and CDR2 (germline): LGHDT, YNNKEL (reference sequence). The CDR3 coding sequence is TGTGCCAGCACAGGTGGGGGCCAGCCATACTTC. This sequence encodes CASTGGGQPYF.

The V gene is TRBV3-1 (or the pseudogene TRBV3-2), the J gene TRBJ1-1; weak D call: TRBD1 (5 bases). Between the trimmed V and J ends, which lost 1 base and 7 bases, there was a span of 10 bases. CDR3 size: 13 residues. The germline V gene encodes CDR1 LGHDT and CDR2 YNNKEL (reference sequence). In DNA form, the CDR3 reads TGTGCCAGCAGCCAAGTCCGTGGACATGAAGCTTTCTTT. Its translation is CASSQVRGHEAFF.

The gene calls are TRBV27 and TRBJ1-1; D gene unclear. The CDR3 spans 14 residues. The V end was cut by 1 base, the J end by 4 bases, with 10 bases between. The germline V gene has CDR1 MNHEY and CDR2 SMNVEV (reference sequence). The CDR3 sequence: CASSLLGGSTEAFF. The CDR3, as DNA: TGTGCCAGCAGTTTATTGGGAGGATCCACTGAAGCTTTCTTT.

CDR3 loop: CASSLTGSSYNEQFF. CDR3 DNA: TGTGCCAGCAGCTTGACAGGAAGCTCCTACAATGAGCAGTTCTTC. V is TRBV5-8 and J is TRBJ2-1, with D maybe TRBD1 (5 bases). This CDR3 has 15 residues. Germline lookup yields CDR1 SGHTS and CDR2 YDEGEE. Deletions cut 1 base from V and 0 bases from J, with 8 bases between.

The chain has TRBV19 and TRBJ2-1, with TRBD1 identical over 8 bases. The J segment lost 0 bases and the V segment lost 4 bases, leaving 2 bases of the junction unmatched. Germline assignment: CDR1 LNHDA and CDR2 SQIVND (reference sequence). The CDR3 spans 15 residues. In nucleotides, the CDR3 is TGTGCCAGTAGTAGACAGGGGAGCTCCTACAATGAGCAGTTCTTC. Its translation is CASSRQGSSYNEQFF.

This clone was observed once. In DNA, the CDR3 is TGTGCCAGCAGTCAACGGGGGGCGGACACCGGGGAGCTGTTTTTT. It codes for CASSQRGADTGELFF. This rearrangement joins TRBV6-5 to TRBJ2-2; D might be TRBD2 (7 bases). Deletions cut 5 bases from V and 3 bases from J, with 13 bases between. CDR3 length: 15 amino acids. In germline, CDR1 is MNHEY, CDR2 SVGAGI.

The V and J genes are TRBV7-9 and TRBJ2-2, with TRBD1 as a possible D gene (6 bases). From germline, CDR1 is SEHNR and CDR2 FQNEAQ (reference sequence). This CDR3 is built from 15 residues. V was shortened by 4 bases and J by 4 bases, with 13 bases between the two germline ends. In nucleotides, the CDR3 is TGTGCCAGCAGCTCTCCGGGACAAATCACCGGGGAGCTGTTTTTT. This translates into CASSSPGQITGELFF.